Following are 5 T cell receptor beta chains from one sample sequenced in a study of blood T cell repertoires in COVID-19. Method: immunoSEQ multiplex PCR; TCRdb's copy keeps in-frame clones and lacks some. This table has about 250,000 clones, about 80% appearing once. Sequencing was performed on PBMCs or T cells enriched from blood (not recorded which). The receptors stem from a man over 45 who had recovered from COVID-19.

This chain uses TRBV5-4 with TRBJ2-5, with TRBD1 matching over 11 bases. Trimming took 5 bases from V and 4 from J; bases not matched to a gene: 10. The CDR3 covers 16 residues. CDR1 and CDR2 from the germline V gene are SGHNT and YYREEE (reference sequence). The CDR3 nucleotides read TGTGCCAGCAGACCGGACAGGGGGCGTACGTTAGAGACCCAGTACTTC. Its translation: CASRPDRGRTLETQYF.

Only one count was recorded for this clone. The CDR3 here is CASSFGQRRGGYTF. For the CDR3, the DNA is TGTGCCAGCAGCTTTGGCCAGCGAAGGGGAGGCTACACCTTC. The rearrangement uses TRBV7-2 and TRBJ1-2; the D gene is possibly TRBD1 (5 bases). Germline CDR1 and CDR2: SGHTA and FQGNSA. V was pared by 3 bases and J by 8 bases, with 16 bases between. The CDR3 spans 14 residues.

The chain links TRBV15 to TRBJ1-4, with D tentatively TRBD1 (6 bases). With 0 bases removed from V and 11 bases from J, the gap between germline ends came to 13 bases. The CDR3 is 14 amino acids. CDR1 is LNHNV and CDR2 is YYDKDF in the germline V gene (reference sequence). The CDR3 nucleotides are TGTGCCACCAGCAGAGATCGGGCAGGGGCGAAACTGTTTTTT. Its protein product is CATSRDRAGAKLFF.

This clone has just one count. The chain combines TRBV5-5 with TRBJ1-5; 10 bases fit TRBD1. Germline values: CDR1 SGHKS, CDR2 YYEKEE (reference sequence). The CDR3 runs to 15 residues. The ends lost 4 bases at V and 3 bases at J; junction bases unmatched: 4. In nucleotides, the CDR3 is TGTGCCAGCAGCGCCGACAGGGGGCCCAATCAGCCCCAGCATTTT. This gives the protein CASSADRGPNQPQHF.

Comment on this clone: This same CDR3 is encoded by further DNA sequences in the sample. This sequence joins TRBV28 and TRBJ1-4; 8 bases match TRBD1. Germline values: CDR1 MDHEN, CDR2 SYDVKM. V was pared by 3 bases and J by 8 bases, with 8 bases of the junction left unmatched. This CDR3 is 15 amino acids long. The CDR3 nucleotides are TGTGCCAGCAGTTTTGGCGGACAGGGAGGAGAAAAACTGTTTTTT. Its translation is CASSFGGQGGEKLFF.